Below are 24 T cell receptor beta chains sequenced from a single sample in a study of CD8 T cells in ankylosing spondylitis (TCRdb year 2017). The library came from 5' RACE. Reads for this sample came from an Illumina HiSeq 2500. Using fastp at Q25 and MiXCR, TCRdb reprocessed the public reads and kept productive beta chains. Rows with a matching CDR3 protein are joined into one entry that keeps the most common DNA and genes. The sample table shows more than 300,000 distinct CDR3 sequences, and 11% are seen once. Jointly, the top ten make up about a tenth of the sample. Sequenced material: blood, either unsorted or a sorted T cell fraction (not recorded which). The receptor set was obtained from a female donor with ankylosing spondylitis or in good health (not recorded which).

CDR3 sequence (DNA): TGTGCCACCAGCACCTCGACCGGTAGCTCCCCTCCCAGGGATGGCTACACCTTC. Amino acid sequence: CATSTSTGSSPPRDGYTF. V usage is TRBV15 and J usage is TRBJ1-2, with a weak D call TRBD1 (5 bases). CDR1 is LNHNV, CDR2 YYDKDF, per germline (reference sequence). The CDR3 length is 18 residues. V was cut by 4 bases and J by 6 bases, with 27 bases left in between.

This clonotype was detected only a few times. CDR3 nucleotides: TGTGCCAGCAGCTTAGACCCCGGGTTTTATGGAAACACCATATATTTT. This sequence encodes CASSLDPGFYGNTIYF. The chain couples TRBV7-2 to TRBJ1-3; D unresolved. The V end lost 1 base, the J end lost 3 bases, and 13 bases lay between the germline ends. This CDR3 is 16 amino acids long. Germline CDR1 SGHTA, CDR2 FQGNSA. The full variable domain, completed using reference TRBV7-2 and TRBJ1-3, is GAGVSQSPSNKVTEKGKDVELRCDPISGHTALYWYRQSLGQGLEFLIYFQGNSAPDKSGLPSDRFSAERTGGSVSTLTIQRTQQEDSAVYLCASSLDPGFYGNTIYFGEGSWLTVV.

This clonotype has at least ten counts. The gene calls are TRBV5-1 and TRBJ1-4, with 9 bases identical to TRBD1. The CDR3 contains 15 residues. Looked up from germline, CDR1 is SGHRS and CDR2 is YFSETQ. Trimming at V came to 5 bases and at J to 3 bases, leaving 5 bases not matched to a gene. The CDR3 protein is CASSRGQGPNEKLFF. The CDR3 DNA reads as TGCGCCAGCAGTCGTGGACAGGGGCCTAATGAAAAACTGTTTTTT.

At least ten counts were recorded for this clonotype. This chain connects TRBV12-3 or TRBV12-4 to TRBJ1-3; TRBD1 might be the D (6 bases). This CDR3 comprises 16 residues. Trimming cost V 0 bases and J 3 bases, with 12 bases left between them. CDR3 loop: CASSLAPAGVGNTIYF. CDR3 DNA sequence: TGTGCCAGCAGTTTAGCGCCCGCAGGGGTTGGAAACACCATATATTTT.

The gene calls are TRBV3-1 and TRBJ2-5; D ambiguous. This CDR3 comprises 14 residues. The V gene's germline CDR1 is LGHDT and CDR2 YNNKEL (reference sequence). The germline V and J ends were trimmed by 4 bases and 2 bases, with 11 bases remaining between them. The DNA of the CDR3 is TGTGCCAGCAGCCCAAGGAAGCAACAAGAGACCCAGTACTTC. Amino acids: CASSPRKQQETQYF.

The table lists this clonotype with many counts. The chain is built from TRBV28 and TRBJ1-1; no firm D call. The CDR3 length is 11 residues. Trimming took 7 bases from V and 0 from J, leaving 3 bases between them. Germline CDR1 reads MDHEN; CDR2 reads SYDVKM. CDR3 coding DNA: TGTGCCAGCATTATGAACACTGAAGCTTTCTTT. This gives the protein CASIMNTEAFF.

The chain couples TRBV7-9 to TRBJ2-7; TRBD1 agrees at 9 bases. CDR3 size: 16 residues. Unmatched junction bases numbered 7, after V lost 0 bases and J lost 4 bases. The V gene's germline CDR1 is SEHNR and CDR2 FQNEAQ (reference sequence). CDR3 residues: CASSLAKGGQGYEQYF. CDR3 bases: TGTGCCAGCAGCTTAGCCAAAGGGGGACAGGGATACGAGCAGTACTTC.

At least ten counts were recorded for this clonotype. J is TRBJ1-1 and V is TRBV14, with 7 bases matching TRBD1. CDR3 size: 15 residues. V lost 8 bases, J lost 1 base, and 10 bases stayed unmatched. The germline CDR1 and CDR2 sequences are SGHDN and FVKESK. The CDR3 sequence is CASSRAGGGNTEAFF. The CDR3 DNA reads TGTGCCAGCTCACGGGCAGGGGGTGGGAACACTGAAGCTTTCTTT. Supplemented by reference TRBV14 and TRBJ1-1, the full variable domain reads EAGVTQFPSHSVIEKGQTVTLRCDPISGHDNLYWYRRVMGKEIKFLLHFVKESKQDESGMPNNRFLAERTGGTYSTLKVQPAELEDSGVYFCASSRAGGGNTEAFFGQGTRLTVV.

This clonotype was seen only a few times. The genes are TRBV5-1 and TRBJ2-7, with 13 bases fitting TRBD2. V shed 4 bases, J shed 7 bases, and the junction held 5 bases outside the gene matches. CDR1 and CDR2 (germline): SGHRS, YFSETQ. This CDR3 comprises 14 residues. This chain's CDR3 is CASSTSGRAVEQYF. CDR3 DNA sequence: TGCGCCAGCAGCACTAGCGGGAGGGCCGTTGAGCAGTACTTC.

The CDR3 sequence: CASSQGGWPVAYNEQFF. The DNA of the CDR3 is TGTGCCAGCAGCCAAGGGGGTTGGCCGGTGGCCTACAATGAGCAGTTCTTC. The gene calls are TRBV7-2 and TRBJ2-1, with D perhaps matching TRBD1 (6 bases). The CDR3 totals 17 residues. Trimming took off 5 bases at V and 2 bases at J, with 19 bases between the two ends. Germline V gives CDR1 SGHTA, CDR2 FQGNSA. The variable domain in full, completed from reference TRBV7-2 and TRBJ2-1, reads GAGVSQSPSNKVTEKGKDVELRCDPISGHTALYWYRQSLGQGLEFLIYFQGNSAPDKSGLPSDRFSAERTGGSVSTLTIQRTQQEDSAVYLCASSQGGWPVAYNEQFFGPGTRLTVL.

The V gene is TRBV15, the J gene TRBJ2-2; D is unresolved. Trimming took 2 bases from V and 6 from J, leaving 7 bases between them. Germline V CDR1 and CDR2: LNHNV, YYDKDF (reference sequence). The CDR3 length is 13 residues. This CDR3 reads CATSRSPAGELFF. Here the CDR3 DNA reads TGTGCCACCAGCAGATCCCCAGCCGGGGAGCTGTTTTTT.

This clonotype appeared many times. J is TRBJ2-1 and V is TRBV24-1, with TRBD1 as a possible D gene (5 bases). The CDR3 covers 15 residues. With 5 bases removed from V and 6 bases from J, the gap between germline ends came to 16 bases. Germline assignment: CDR1 KGHDR and CDR2 SFDVKD. The CDR3 region is CATSVSGSGRNEQFF. In DNA form, the CDR3 reads TGTGCCACCAGTGTCTCAGGGTCTGGTCGCAATGAGCAGTTCTTC.

In this sample, this clonotype turned up many times. The CDR3 loop reads CSAQAGVRQPQHF. The CDR3 DNA reads TGCAGTGCCCAGGCGGGGGTTCGGCAGCCCCAGCATTTT. The chain is built from TRBV20-1 and TRBJ1-5; TRBD1 is a possible D gene (5 bases). With 6 bases removed from V and 7 bases from J, the gap between germline ends came to 16 bases. CDR1 is DFQATT and CDR2 is SNEGSKA in the germline V gene (reference sequence). This CDR3 has 13 amino acids.

The V call is TRBV12-3 or TRBV12-4, the J call TRBJ2-7; 9 bases match TRBD1. CDR3 size: 13 residues. The ends lost 9 bases at V and 4 bases at J; junction bases unmatched: 7. CDR3 nucleotide sequence: TGTGCCAGTACCCGGGACAGGGTTTACGAGCAGTACTTC. This encodes CASTRDRVYEQYF.

The chain uses TRBV6-6 and TRBJ2-1, with TRBD2 matching 8 bases. CDR3 length equals 18 residues. Germline lookup yields CDR1 MNHNY and CDR2 SVGAGI (reference sequence). V gave up 7 bases and J gave up 0 bases; unmatched junction bases: 14. The CDR3 loop reads CASNPGLVIWGSYNEQFF. The CDR3 nucleotides read TGTGCCAGCAATCCGGGACTAGTAATCTGGGGCTCCTACAATGAGCAGTTCTTC.

This clonotype was picked up many times. The chain has TRBV27 and TRBJ1-1; no firm D call. The CDR3 has 13 amino acids. Per germline, CDR1 MNHEY and CDR2 SMNVEV (reference sequence). Deletions cut 8 bases from V and 1 base from J, with 11 bases between. The DNA for the CDR3 is TGTGCCAGCGGGTGGGGAAGGAACACTGAAGCTTTCTTT. This gives the protein CASGWGRNTEAFF.

This clonotype was recorded many times. The gene calls are TRBV20-1 and TRBJ2-1; D remains unclear. Germline loops: CDR1 DFQATT, CDR2 SNEGSKA (reference sequence). Trimming shortened V by 6 bases and J by 4 bases, and 13 bases separated the two germline ends. The CDR3 consists of 13 residues. CDR3 sequence (DNA): TGCAGTGCCTTTCGTCACTGGTACAATGAGCAGTTCTTC. Translated: CSAFRHWYNEQFF.

This clonotype was seen only once. J is TRBJ2-1 and V is TRBV3-1, with D tentatively TRBD2 (6 bases). Per germline, CDR1 LGHDT and CDR2 YNNKEL (reference sequence). V gave up 11 bases and J gave up 3 bases, with 26 bases separating them. The CDR3 sequence is 17 residues long. This CDR3 reads CACCQDPGDSGYNEQFF. The CDR3 bases are TGTGCCTGCTGCCAAGATCCGGGGGATAGCGGCTACAATGAGCAGTTCTTC.

This clonotype came up many times. The junction shows a germline mismatch at one end, possibly a read error. The rearrangement uses TRBV7-7 and TRBJ2-1; D possibly matches TRBD1 or TRBD2 (5 bases each). This CDR3 region has 13 residues. Germline V gene sequence: CDR1 SSHAT, CDR2 FNYEAQ (reference sequence). CDR3 amino acids: CASSLFREQEQFF. The CDR3 DNA sequence: TGTGCTAGCAGCTTATTCAGGGAGCAGGAGCAGTTCTTC.

A remark on this clonotype: This sequence may be a read error, since a much larger clone differs from it by one base. This rearrangement joins TRBV5-1 to TRBJ2-5; TRBD1 agrees at 10 bases. V dropped 5 bases and J dropped 4; count of bases not matched to a gene: 14. The CDR3 covers 17 residues. Germline assignment: CDR1 SGHRS and CDR2 YFSETQ. The CDR3, as DNA: TGCGCCAGCAGTACTTCCCGCGCCGGGACAGGGGTAGAGACCCAGTACTTC. This translates into CASSTSRAGTGVETQYF.

A few counts support this clonotype. The chain uses TRBV5-5 and TRBJ2-3; D perhaps matches TRBD1 (5 bases). Germline V gene lookup returns CDR1 SGHKS and CDR2 YYEKEE (reference sequence). The CDR3 runs to 16 residues. V was trimmed by 5 bases and J by 4 bases, leaving 20 bases between them. CDR3 sequence (DNA): TGTGCCAGCAGTTCCGACAGAACTTCCCTGCCAGATACGCAGTATTTT. Protein: CASSSDRTSLPDTQYF.

This clonotype was observed a handful of times. V and J are TRBV12-3 or TRBV12-4 and TRBJ2-7; possibly TRBD2 for D (6 bases). The CDR3 runs 16 residues. The germline V and J ends were trimmed by 3 bases and 2 bases, with 17 bases remaining between them. The CDR3 region is CASSLGGSQAPYEQYF. For the CDR3, the DNA is TGTGCCAGCAGTTTGGGGGGTAGTCAGGCCCCCTACGAGCAGTACTTC.

This clonotype was seen many times. This rearrangement joins TRBV24-1 to TRBJ2-4; TRBD1 matches 10 bases. From germline, CDR1 is KGHDR and CDR2 SFDVKD. This CDR3 has 16 amino acids. V trimming: 3 bases; J trimming: 8 bases; junction bases outside the gene matches: 9. CDR3 residues: CATSDAAGTGVDIQYF. The CDR3 DNA is TGTGCCACCAGTGATGCCGCCGGGACAGGGGTGGACATTCAGTACTTC.

A few counts support this clonotype. This chain connects TRBV5-6 to TRBJ1-3; 8 bases are shared with TRBD1. There are 15 residues in the CDR3. In germline, CDR1 is SGHDT, CDR2 YYEEEE. V lost 4 bases, J lost 0 bases, and 3 bases stayed unmatched. Here the CDR3 reads CASSIGTGSGNTIYF. The DNA for the CDR3 is TGTGCCAGCAGCATCGGGACAGGCTCTGGAAACACCATATATTTT. The full variable domain, its missing parts supplied by reference TRBV5-6 and TRBJ1-3, is DAGVTQSPTHLIKTRGQQVTLRCSPKSGHDTVSWYQQALGQGPQFIFQYYEEEERQRGNFPDRFSGHQFPNYSSELNVNALLLGDSALYLCASSIGTGSGNTIYFGEGSWLTVV.